This record looks at one T cell receptor (beta chain) sequence and its context. At one end, the junction sequence differs from germline, possibly due to a read error. A modified ARM-PCR protocol with three rounds of nested PCR amplified TCRbeta. TCRdb re-derived calls from the multiplex PCR reads in MiXCR, one entry per CDR3 protein. The sample lists tens of thousands of distinct CDR3 sequences, 74% occurring once. The template was RNA from unsorted bulk tissue. More than 3 cm separated this lung sample from the edge of the tumor. This record comes from a study of tumor and adjacent non-tumor tissue in lung cancer. Germline V gene lookup returns CDR1 MDHEN and CDR2 SYDVKM. The CDR3 spans 18 residues.

Input material: distant non-tumor lung tissue. The origin of this receptor is a woman aged 55-75 years with non-small cell lung cancer. The chain joins TRBV28 to TRBJ1-5; 8 bases fit TRBD1. CDR3 sequence (DNA): TGTGCGAGCATCTCCTCGGACAGGGTGGCGTTTAGCAATCAGCCCCAGCATTTT. Its translation: CASISSDRVAFSNQPQHF.